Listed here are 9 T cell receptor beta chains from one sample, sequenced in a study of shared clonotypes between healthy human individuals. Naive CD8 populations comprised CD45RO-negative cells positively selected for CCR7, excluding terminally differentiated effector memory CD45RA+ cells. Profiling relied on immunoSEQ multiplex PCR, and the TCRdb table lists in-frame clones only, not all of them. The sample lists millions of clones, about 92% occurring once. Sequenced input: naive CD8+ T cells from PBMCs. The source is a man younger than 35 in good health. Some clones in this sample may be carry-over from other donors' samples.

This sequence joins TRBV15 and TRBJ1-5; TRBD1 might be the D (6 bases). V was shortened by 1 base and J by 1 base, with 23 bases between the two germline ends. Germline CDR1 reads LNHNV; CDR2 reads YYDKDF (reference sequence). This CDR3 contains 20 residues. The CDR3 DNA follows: TGTGCCACCAGCAGAGTGTTGGGACATACATCCGGTAACAGCAATCAGCCCCAGCATTTT. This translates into CATSRVLGHTSGNSNQPQHF.

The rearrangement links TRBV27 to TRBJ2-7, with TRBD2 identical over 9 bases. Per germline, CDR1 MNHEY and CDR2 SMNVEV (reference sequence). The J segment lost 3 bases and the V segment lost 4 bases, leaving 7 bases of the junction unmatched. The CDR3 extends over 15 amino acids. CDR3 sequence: CASSYQLAGIYEQYF. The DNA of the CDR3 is TGTGCCAGCAGTTACCAGCTAGCGGGGATCTACGAGCAGTACTTC.

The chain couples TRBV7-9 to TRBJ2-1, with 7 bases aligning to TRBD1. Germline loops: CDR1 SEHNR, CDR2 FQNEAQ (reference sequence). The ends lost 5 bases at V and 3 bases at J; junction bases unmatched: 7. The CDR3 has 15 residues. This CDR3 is CASSPHRGVYNEQFF. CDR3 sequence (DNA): TGTGCCAGCAGCCCCCACAGGGGAGTCTACAATGAGCAGTTCTTC. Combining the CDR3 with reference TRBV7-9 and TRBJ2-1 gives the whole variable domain DTGVSQNPRHKITKRGQNVTFRCDPISEHNRLYWYRQTLGQGPEFLTYFQNEAQLEKSRLLSDRFSAERPKGSFSTLEIQRTEQGDSAMYLCASSPHRGVYNEQFFGPGTRLTVL.

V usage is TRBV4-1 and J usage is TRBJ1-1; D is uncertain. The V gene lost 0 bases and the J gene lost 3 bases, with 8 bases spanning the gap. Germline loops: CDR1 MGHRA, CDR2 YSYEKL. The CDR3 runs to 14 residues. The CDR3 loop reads CASSQDSRDTEAFF. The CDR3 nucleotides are TGCGCCAGCAGCCAAGATTCGAGGGACACTGAAGCTTTCTTT.

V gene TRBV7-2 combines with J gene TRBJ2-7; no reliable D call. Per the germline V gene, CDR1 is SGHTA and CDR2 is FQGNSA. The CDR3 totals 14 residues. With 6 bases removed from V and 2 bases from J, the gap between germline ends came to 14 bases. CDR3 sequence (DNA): TGTGCCAGCAGATACCCGGACGGCCCCTACGAGCAGTACTTC. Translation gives CASRYPDGPYEQYF.

CDR3 nucleotides: TGTGCCAGCAGCCCCTCAATAAATTATCAGCCCCAGCATTTT. Its protein is CASSPSINYQPQHF. The chain uses TRBV7-8 and TRBJ1-5, with unresolved D. CDR1 is SGHVS and CDR2 is FQNEAQ in the germline V gene. CDR3 length: 14 residues. The germline V and J ends were trimmed by 5 bases and 5 bases, with 13 bases remaining between them.

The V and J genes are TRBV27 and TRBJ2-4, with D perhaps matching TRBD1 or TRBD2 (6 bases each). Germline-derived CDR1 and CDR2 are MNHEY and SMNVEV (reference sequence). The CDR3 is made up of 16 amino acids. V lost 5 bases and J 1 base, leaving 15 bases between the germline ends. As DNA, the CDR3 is TGTGCCAGCAGTCCGAGACTGGGGGGCGCCAAAAACATTCAGTACTTC. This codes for CASSPRLGGAKNIQYF.

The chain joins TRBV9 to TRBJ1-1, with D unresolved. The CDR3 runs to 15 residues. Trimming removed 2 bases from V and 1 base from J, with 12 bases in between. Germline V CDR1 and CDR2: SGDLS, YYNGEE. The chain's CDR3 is CASSVEPRENTEAFF. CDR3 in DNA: TGTGCCAGCAGCGTGGAGCCCCGAGAGAACACTGAAGCTTTCTTT.

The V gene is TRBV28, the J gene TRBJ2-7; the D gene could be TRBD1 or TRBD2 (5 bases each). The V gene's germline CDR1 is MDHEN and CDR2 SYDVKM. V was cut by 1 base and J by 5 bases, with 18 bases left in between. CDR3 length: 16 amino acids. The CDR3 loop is CASSLYGESKGNEQYF. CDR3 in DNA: TGTGCCAGCAGTTTATATGGGGAGTCCAAGGGGAACGAGCAGTACTTC.